The entry below gives a single T cell receptor beta chain sequence along with its context. Its antigen is currently not known. No base-level quality is on record; no much larger clone is a single base apart. These data belong to a study of a mutant IDH1 vaccine in newly diagnosed glioma (dated by TCRdb to about 2021). About the full investigation: Vaccination started 4-6 weeks after radiotherapy alone, or was given together with temozolomide cycles in the groups whose treatment included chemotherapy. Of the approximately 35 treated patients, around 62% were male and 37.5% were female, and the mean age was roughly 40 years. Prior to enrollment, patients had been given standard therapy consisting of radiotherapy alone, temozolomide alone, or radiochemotherapy with temozolomide, with the combination given to most patients. The week-35 safety follow-up was designated visit V12, and the week-47 end of study was designated visit V13. Six visits were used for peripheral blood collection: V03 (baseline), V05, V07, V10, V12 and V13. Longitudinal TCRB deep sequencing was performed for 20 to 30 treated patients wherever samples were available for exploratory analyses.

Points the paper makes about the study in general: Immune responses induced by the vaccine were seen in roughly 95% of patients across multiple MHC alleles. PBMC samples for TCRB deep sequencing were selected based on availability. The authors noted that analyses of patient blood samples could not be reproduced because of sample limitations. No apparent relationship was observed between pseudoprogression and alterations in the top peripheral T cell clonotypes detected by TCRB sequencing.

Library preparation employed the immunoSEQ multiplex PCR assay. Rearranged TCR beta chain sequences were amplified with the hsTCRB Kit following the manufacturer's protocol. An Illumina MiSeq was used to sequence the TCRB libraries. Per the authors' processing: The kit vendor's proprietary platform handled demultiplexing, trimming and gene mapping. This is the immuneACCESS table as TCRdb keeps it, with only in-frame sequences that have V and J called. A part of the clones is gone; compared with another copy, unresolved V genes explain less than half, and the rest is unexplained. The V and J calls and clone size are taken from that table; D and trimming were inferred from the DNA. For this sample there are tens of thousands of clones; more than 75% appear just once. Of the sample, about 10% falls within the top ten clones. The time point label for this specimen denotes: week 35, safety follow-up. Each vaccine dose, consisting of 300 ug of a 20-mer mutant IDH1 peptide in Montanide, was administered subcutaneously with topical imiquimod. Patients received eight vaccinations in weeks 1, 3, 5, 7, 11, 15, 19 and 23, corresponding to visits V03 through V10. The donors had newly diagnosed IDH1-mutant astrocytomas of WHO grade 3 or 4 that showed loss of nuclear ATRX. The samples were drawn from NOA16, a multicentre, single-arm, open-label phase I trial in Germany that tested a mutant IDH1 peptide vaccine in humans for the first time. Genomic DNA for TCRB sequencing was extracted from EDTA blood using the DNeasy Blood and Tissue Kit.

CDR1 and CDR2 are read off the germline V gene (reference sequence) as LNHDA and SQIVND. From its cysteine to its phenylalanine, the CDR3 spans 15 amino acids. Of the read, only the CDR3 DNA is kept; its 45 bases are in frame from base 1. Between the V and J ends, shortened by 2 bases and 6 bases respectively, the junction contains 13 bases. The input for sequencing was PBMCs, taken from a glioma patient whose treatment included an IDH1 peptide vaccine. The source of this sequence is a woman between 40 and 50 years old with glioma. Recombination joined TRBV19 with TRBJ2-2; the D gene is perhaps TRBD2, on 6 matching bases. The CDR3 protein: CASSIRGASAGELFF. Read as DNA, the sequence is TGTGCCAGTAGTATACGCGGGGCATCGGCCGGGGAGCTGTTTTTT.